The present T cell receptor beta chain was sequenced within a study of blood T cells in healthy people across ages. The CDR3 loop spans 15 amino acids. Germline V gene sequence: CDR1 MNHEY, CDR2 SVGAGI. V lost 6 bases to trimming and J lost 1 base, with 13 bases between them. Primed by a sample-barcoded 5' primer and a J-beta primer mix, a second PCR proceeded for 7 to 11 cycles. TCRdb redid the calling of the 5' RACE reads with MiXCR, one entry per CDR3 protein. Among hundreds of thousands of distinct CDR3 sequences listed, under 40% were seen once. The J gene is TRBJ1-5, the V gene TRBV6-5; the D gene is possibly TRBD1 (6 bases). The receptor comes from a man between 18 and 35 years old in good health. The sample was blood. The CDR3 bases are TGTGCCAGCAGCACGGACAGCGAGAGCAATCAGCCCCAGCATTTT. It yields the protein CASSTDSESNQPQHF.